A selection of T cell receptor beta chains follows, all from one sample in a study of regulatory T cells in long-lasting Graves disease. TCRdb re-analysed the multiplex PCR reads in MiXCR, keeping a single row per CDR3 protein. The table lists approximately 690,000 distinct CDR3 sequences, about 30% of them singletons. The source was peripheral blood mononuclear cells (PBMCs), collected when the disease was refractory, from a patient treated with antithyroid drugs. The receptors stem from a female donor with Graves disease. The CDR3 runs from the conserved cysteine through the conserved F or W. D genes are given only for firm matches. Size values are once, few and many counts, or a class for expanded clones, and some rows have none.

J,D,V,size,DNA,CDR3
TRBJ1-1,.,TRBV12-3/TRBV12-4,many,TGTGCCAGCAGTGCCCGACCGGGGGGGGTACGGACTGAAGCTTTCTTT,CASSARPGGVRTEAFF
TRBJ2-5,TRBD1,TRBV24-1,many,TGTGCCACCTCGGACCCGGGACAGGGTCAAGAGACCCAGTACTTC,CATSDPGQGQETQYF
TRBJ1-1,.,TRBV11-2,few,TGTGCCAGCAGCCCCTCCACAGGGCTGCGGAGCACTGAAGCTTTCTTT,CASSPSTGLRSTEAFF
TRBJ1-5,.,TRBV7-2,.,TGTGCCAGCAGTATAGGCAGGAACGGCAATCAGCCCCAGCATTTT,CASSIGRNGNQPQHF
TRBJ2-7,TRBD2,TRBV6-1,few,TGTGCCAGCAGTGAGAGGAGCGGGAGTGCCTACGAGCAGTACTTC,CASSERSGSAYEQYF
TRBJ1-2,TRBD1,TRBV12-3/TRBV12-4,many,TGTGCCAGCAGTTTAAGGCCAGGGGGAAACTATGGCTACACCTTC,CASSLRPGGNYGYTF
TRBJ2-7,TRBD2,TRBV7-6,few,TGTGCCAGCAGCCCGTTAGCTGCGGGAGGGTCCGAGCAGTACTTC,CASSPLAAGGSEQYF
TRBJ2-5,TRBD2,TRBV12-5,few,TGTGCTAGTGGCTCGACATGGCCCGGGGGGGAGACCCAGTACTTC,CASGSTWPGGETQYF
TRBJ2-7,TRBD2,TRBV5-6,many,TGTGCCAGCAGTTTGGGACTAGCGGGCGAGCAGTACTTC,CASSLGLAGEQYF
TRBJ1-1,.,TRBV7-2,.,TGTGCCAGCAGCCCCAGACCAGTTCTGGCCACTGAAGCTTTCTTT,CASSPRPVLATEAFF
TRBJ2-2,.,TRBV6-1,few,TGTGCCAGCAGTGACGGGGGCGGGGAGCTGTTTTTT,CASSDGGGELFF
TRBJ1-1,TRBD1,TRBV29-1,many,TGCAGCGCAAACCCCCGGGACAGGGGGCGGGTCACTGAAGCTTTCTTT,CSANPRDRGRVTEAFF
TRBJ2-2,.,TRBV3-1,.,TGTGCCAGCAGCCAGGTCGGACTCCTGAACACCGGGGAGCTGTTTTTT,CASSQVGLLNTGELFF
TRBJ1-1,.,TRBV20-1,.,TGCAGTGCTGGCCCGGCTCGTTTGAACACTGAAGCTTTCTTT,CSAGPARLNTEAFF
TRBJ2-2,TRBD1,TRBV12-3/TRBV12-4,.,TGTGCCAGCAGTTTATACAGGGGAAAGAACACCGGGGAGCTGTTTTTT,CASSLYRGKNTGELFF
TRBJ1-5,.,TRBV20-1,.,TGCAGTGCTAGAACCGGGACGGTAAATCAGCCCCAGCATTTT,CSARTGTVNQPQHF
TRBJ2-7,.,TRBV10-3,.,TGTGCCATCAGTGAGTCGAGGGCATCCTACGAGCAGTACTTC,CAISESRASYEQYF